This T cell receptor beta chain was recovered during a study of CD4+ T cells in melanoma. Findings and limits, study-wide: Diverse differentiation states were reported for melanoma neoantigen-specific CD4+ T cells.

Regarding this clone: Its antigen is as yet unknown.

Clones were read by immunoSEQ multiplex PCR, and TCRdb kept only the in-frame ones, dropping some. The sample consists of 6,600 or so clones, around two thirds of them appearing once. The V gene's germline CDR1 is SGHRS and CDR2 YFSETQ. The CDR3 sequence is 14 residues long. Trimming left V 0 bases short and J 4 bases short, with 10 bases between. The gene calls are TRBV5-1 and TRBJ2-5; D possibly uses TRBD1 or TRBD2 (6 bases each). The clonotype was recovered from a human donor with melanoma. The specimen sequenced was cells from a culture (not recorded whether cultured in vitro). The CDR3 region has the DNA TGCGCCAGCAGCTTGGAAGGGGGGTTAGAGACCCAGTACTTC. As protein: CASSLEGGLETQYF.